What follows are 31 T cell receptor beta chains derived from one specimen sequenced in a study of blood T cell repertoires in COVID-19. Method: immunoSEQ multiplex PCR; TCRdb's copy keeps in-frame clones and lacks some. The repertoire has 200,000 to 250,000 clones, roughly nine tenths of them found once; the top ten carry 10% to 13%. Specimen: PBMCs or T cells enriched from blood (not recorded which). These TCRs come from a man younger than 45 who had recovered from COVID-19.

This chain's CDR3 is CASRSLYHQETQYF. CDR3 coding DNA: TGTGCCAGCCGGTCGTTATACCACCAAGAGACCCAGTACTTC. This sequence joins TRBV2 and TRBJ2-5; D gene uncertain. Trimming stripped 8 bases from V and 0 bases from J, with 13 bases between. CDR3 length: 14 amino acids. CDR1 and CDR2 from the germline V gene are SNHLY and FYNNEI.

The V gene is TRBV14, the J gene TRBJ1-5, with D hard to call. The germline V gene has CDR1 SGHDN and CDR2 FVKESK. The CDR3 spans 14 residues. Deletions cut 1 base from V and 2 bases from J, with 6 bases between. The CDR3 region has the DNA TGTGCCAGCAGCCAAGGGGGAGGCAATCAGCCCCAGCATTTT. Its translation: CASSQGGGNQPQHF.

The chain employs TRBV18 and TRBJ2-7; 10 nucleotides line up with TRBD1. The germline CDR1 and CDR2 sequences are KGHSH and LQKENI. Trimming at V came to 3 bases and at J to 3 bases, leaving 8 bases not matched to a gene. The CDR3 spans 16 residues. The CDR3 bases are TGTGCCAGCTCACCGCTCACCGGGACAGGGGTCTACGAGCAGTACTTC. It translates to CASSPLTGTGVYEQYF. The full variable domain, completed using reference TRBV18 and TRBJ2-7, is NAGVMQNPRHLVRRRGQEARLRCSPMKGHSHVYWYRQLPEEGLKFMVYLQKENIIDESGMPKERFSAEFPKEGPSILRIQQVVRGDSAAYFCASSPLTGTGVYEQYFGPGTRLTVT.

This chain links TRBV11-1 with TRBJ1-3; TRBD1 might be the D (5 bases). V was clipped by 8 bases and J by 0 bases, with 11 bases between them. Germline V lookup: CDR1 SGHAT, CDR2 FQDESV (reference sequence). This CDR3 region has 14 residues. The CDR3 bases are TGTGCCAGCGGTCGGGGGAGCTCTGGAAACACCATATATTTT. Its protein product is CASGRGSSGNTIYF.

The rearrangement links TRBV5-4 to TRBJ2-7; 7 bases map to TRBD2. The CDR3 loop spans 14 amino acids. Germline V CDR1 and CDR2: SGHNT, YYREEE (reference sequence). J was trimmed by 7 bases and V by 0 bases; bases with no gene match: 7. The CDR3 spells CASSLVSGMGEQYF. CDR3 nucleotides: TGTGCCAGCAGCTTGGTCAGCGGGATGGGTGAGCAGTACTTC.

This clone was counted a single time. The chain couples TRBV2 to TRBJ2-2; 10 bases are shared with TRBD1. Germline assignment: CDR1 SNHLY and CDR2 FYNNEI. The CDR3 totals 18 residues. V dropped 11 bases and J dropped 0; count of bases not matched to a gene: 15. CDR3 loop: CAGREDRGPFANTGELFF. The CDR3 region has the DNA TGTGCCGGACGGGAAGACAGGGGGCCGTTCGCGAACACCGGGGAGCTGTTTTTT. The complete variable domain, with remaining parts taken from reference TRBV2 and TRBJ2-2, reads EPEVTQTPSHQVTQMGQEVILRCVPISNHLYFYWYRQILGQKVEFLVSFYNNEISEKSEIFDDQFSVERPDGSNFTLKIRSTKLEDSAMYFCAGREDRGPFANTGELFFGEGSRLTVL.

The chain is built from TRBV6-2 or TRBV6-3 and TRBJ1-1; weak D call: TRBD1 (5 bases). From germline, CDR1 is MNHEY and CDR2 SVGEGT. The CDR3 has 11 amino acids. V lost 6 bases and J lost 10, with 12 bases in between. Here the CDR3 DNA reads TGTGCCAGCAGCCACACAGGTGGAGCTTTCTTT. Protein product: CASSHTGGAFF.

The CDR3 spells CASSHLAGVYNEQFF. Written as DNA, the CDR3 is TGCGCCAGCAGCCATTTAGCGGGAGTCTACAATGAGCAGTTCTTC. V usage is TRBV4-1 and J usage is TRBJ2-1; 9 bases line up with TRBD2. Germline V CDR1 and CDR2: MGHRA, YSYEKL. V gave up 3 bases and J gave up 3 bases; unmatched junction bases: 3. There are 15 residues in the CDR3.

The chain is built from TRBV4-1 and TRBJ2-3; the D gene is possibly TRBD2 (6 bases). Deletions cut 3 bases from V and 4 bases from J, with 14 bases between. Germline loops: CDR1 MGHRA, CDR2 YSYEKL. This CDR3 comprises 15 residues. The CDR3 loop reads CASSHAGIAADTQYF. The CDR3 DNA sequence: TGCGCCAGCAGCCATGCCGGGATAGCGGCAGATACGCAGTATTTT.

J is TRBJ1-2 and V is TRBV11-2; no definite D call. Germline CDR1 reads SGHAT; CDR2 reads FQNNGV. This CDR3 spans 13 amino acids. V was cut by 5 bases and J by 6 bases, with 13 bases left in between. CDR3 region: CASSRAGSNGYTF. The CDR3 nucleotides are TGTGCCAGCAGCCGGGCGGGCTCAAATGGCTACACCTTC.

V usage is TRBV20-1 and J usage is TRBJ2-7, with TRBD2 matching 12 bases. V dropped 3 bases and J dropped 3; count of bases not matched to a gene: 15. This CDR3 contains 18 residues. Germline V gene lookup returns CDR1 DFQATT and CDR2 SNEGSKA (reference sequence). CDR3 sequence reads: CSASFLQQLAGGIYEQYF. The CDR3 DNA is TGCAGTGCTAGTTTTCTGCAGCAGCTAGCGGGAGGGATCTACGAGCAGTACTTC.

This chain uses TRBV7-9 with TRBJ2-7, with D hard to call. V lost 5 bases and J lost 3, with 20 bases in between. Germline CDR1 SEHNR, CDR2 FQNEAQ (reference sequence). CDR3 length: 16 residues. The CDR3 DNA is TGTGCCAGCAGCCCCCGTTGGGCTGCGAGAAACTACGAGCAGTACTTC. This translates into CASSPRWAARNYEQYF.

V and J are TRBV27 and TRBJ2-7; 7 positions agree with TRBD1. There are 15 residues in the CDR3. From germline, CDR1 is MNHEY and CDR2 SMNVEV (reference sequence). V gave up 3 bases and J gave up 1 base; unmatched junction bases: 6. Here the CDR3 reads CASSFLGQNSYEQYF. Written as DNA, the CDR3 is TGTGCCAGCAGTTTTCTGGGACAGAATTCCTACGAGCAGTACTTC.

This chain uses TRBV27 with TRBJ2-2; 7 nucleotides match TRBD2. After removal of 6 bases from V and 5 bases from J, the junction contained 9 bases not matched to a gene. Looked up from germline, CDR1 is MNHEY and CDR2 is SMNVEV (reference sequence). The CDR3 runs 15 residues. CDR3 in amino acids: CASRPLGRSTGELFF. The CDR3 coding sequence is TGTGCCAGCAGGCCCCTCGGGAGGTCAACCGGGGAGCTGTTTTTT.

The chain carries TRBV4-1 and TRBJ2-1, with TRBD2 matching over 13 bases. The CDR3 loop spans 15 amino acids. The germline CDR1 and CDR2 sequences are MGHRA and YSYEKL. V was clipped by 4 bases and J by 6 bases; unmatched bases: 3. The CDR3 sequence is CASSRGLAGINEQFF. As DNA, the CDR3 is TGCGCCAGCAGCCGGGGACTAGCGGGAATCAATGAGCAGTTCTTC.

The genes are TRBV7-9 and TRBJ2-1, with D hard to call. This CDR3 region has 15 residues. Germline lookup yields CDR1 SEHNR and CDR2 FQNEAQ (reference sequence). With 5 bases removed from V and 0 bases from J, the gap between germline ends came to 11 bases. The CDR3 bases are TGTGCCAGCAGCGGTTACACGTACTCCTACAATGAGCAGTTCTTC. Its protein is CASSGYTYSYNEQFF.

The gene calls are TRBV10-3 and TRBJ2-2; tentative D call: TRBD1 (5 bases). Germline V gene lookup returns CDR1 ENHRY and CDR2 SYGVKD. Trimming took off 3 bases at V and 1 base at J, with 9 bases between the two ends. The CDR3 is 15 residues long. CDR3 bases: TGTGCCATCAGTGACAACAGGTTGAACACCGGGGAGCTGTTTTTT. It encodes CAISDNRLNTGELFF.

The J gene is TRBJ2-2, the V gene TRBV6-4; 10 bases line up with TRBD1. Trimming removed 6 bases from V and 5 bases from J; junction bases left unmatched: 9. Per germline, CDR1 MRHNA and CDR2 SNTAGT. This CDR3 comprises 16 residues. The CDR3 loop is CASSPDRGRRTGELFF. In DNA, the CDR3 is TGTGCCAGCAGCCCTGACAGGGGGCGGAGAACCGGGGAGCTGTTTTTT.

The genes are TRBV10-3 and TRBJ1-6; D may be TRBD1 (6 bases). The CDR3 sequence is 17 residues long. In germline, CDR1 is ENHRY, CDR2 SYGVKD. V was cut by 4 bases and J by 0 bases, with 13 bases left in between. DNA of the CDR3: TGTGCCATCAGTGTTACAGGGCCGGGCTCCTATAATTCACCCCTCCACTTT. This codes for CAISVTGPGSYNSPLHF.

The CDR3 bases are TGCGCCAGCAGGAAGGGGCAGGTGAACACTGAAGCTTTCTTT. It translates to CASRKGQVNTEAFF. The J gene is TRBJ1-1, the V gene TRBV5-1, with D maybe TRBD1 (5 bases). Trimming removed 5 bases from V and 0 bases from J, with 11 bases in between. Germline V CDR1 and CDR2: SGHRS, YFSETQ. The CDR3 spans 14 residues. The full variable domain, in which reference TRBV5-1 and TRBJ1-1 provide the parts outside the CDR3, is KAGVTQTPRYLIKTRGQQVTLSCSPISGHRSVSWYQQTPGQGLQFLFEYFSETQRNKGNFPGRFSGRQFSNSRSEMNVSTLELGDSALYLCASRKGQVNTEAFFGQGTRLTVV.

The genes are TRBV30 and TRBJ2-7; 7 bases map to TRBD1. The CDR3 contains 14 residues. V shed 3 bases, J shed 1 base, and the junction held 6 bases outside the gene matches. CDR1 and CDR2 (germline): GTSNPN, SVGIG (reference sequence). The CDR3 DNA sequence: TGTGCCTGGAGGAGAGGACAGGAATCCTACGAGCAGTACTTC. The encoded protein is CAWRRGQESYEQYF.

The chain is built from TRBV6-5 and TRBJ2-2; 9 bases match TRBD1. J gave up 8 bases and V 5 bases, and 6 bases lay outside the gene matches. Germline V gene data show CDR1 as MNHEY and CDR2 as SVGAGI. The CDR3 runs 14 residues. Here the CDR3 DNA reads TGTGCCAGCAGTCACTACAGGGGGCTGGGGGAGCTGTTTTTT. This codes for CASSHYRGLGELFF.

V and J are TRBV27 and TRBJ1-5; D unclear. The CDR3 has 14 residues. V dropped 0 bases and J dropped 2 bases, with 5 bases sitting between them. Germline loops: CDR1 MNHEY, CDR2 SMNVEV (reference sequence). The CDR3 region has the DNA TGTGCCAGCAGTTTATCTGGAGGCAATCAGCCCCAGCATTTT. Its protein is CASSLSGGNQPQHF.

The chain couples TRBV30 to TRBJ2-3; 8 nucleotides align to TRBD2. Germline V gene lookup returns CDR1 GTSNPN and CDR2 SVGIG (reference sequence). V shed 5 bases and J 0 bases; nucleotides not matched to a gene: 4. This CDR3 has 14 amino acids. The CDR3 DNA reads as TGTGCCTGGGGGGGGACTAGTAGCACAGATACGCAGTATTTT. Protein product: CAWGGTSSTDTQYF.

The sample holds a few counts of this clone. The CDR3 nucleotides are TGTGCCAGCAGCTTAGGCAGATTCACCGGGGAGCTGTTTTTT. It codes for CASSLGRFTGELFF. The chain is built from TRBV11-2 and TRBJ2-2, with D uncertain. V was clipped by 1 base and J by 4 bases, with 7 bases between them. Germline V gives CDR1 SGHAT, CDR2 FQNNGV. The CDR3 runs to 14 residues.

Remarks on this clone: A junction boundary mismatches the germline segment, possibly from a read error. This rearrangement joins TRBV30 to TRBJ2-7; 12 nucleotides line up with TRBD2. The CDR3 is 12 residues long. Germline CDR1 and CDR2: GTSNPN and SVGIG (reference sequence). The DNA for the CDR3 is TGTGCCTGGAGTCTGTCTAGCGGGAGGGCCTGCTTC. This gives the protein CAWSLSSGRACF.

CDR3 sequence (DNA): TGCGCCAGCAGCTCAGCCGGGACTAGCGGGAGTAATTATTACGAGCAGTACTTC. This sequence encodes CASSSAGTSGSNYYEQYF. This rearrangement joins TRBV5-1 to TRBJ2-7; 14 positions match TRBD2. The V segment lost 3 bases and the J segment 4 bases; nucleotides outside the gene matches: 12. This CDR3 region has 18 residues. The V gene's germline CDR1 is SGHRS and CDR2 YFSETQ.

This clone was counted once. The chain combines TRBV5-1 with TRBJ2-7; 7 bases are shared with TRBD2. V lost 4 bases to trimming and J lost 8 bases; unmatched junction nucleotides: 9. The CDR3 loop spans 13 amino acids. Germline V lookup: CDR1 SGHRS, CDR2 YFSETQ. The CDR3 nucleotides read TGCGCCAGCAGCGAACTCGGGGGGTCCAAGCAGTACTTC. It encodes CASSELGGSKQYF.

V gene TRBV7-9 combines with J gene TRBJ2-2; 11 bases map to TRBD2. The V gene end was trimmed by 6 bases and the J gene end by 5 bases; junction bases not matched to a gene: 5. CDR1 is SEHNR and CDR2 is FQNEAQ in the germline V gene (reference sequence). This CDR3 region has 15 residues. In nucleotides, the CDR3 is TGTGCCAGCAGTCCACTAGCGGGGGTAACCGGGGAGCTGTTTTTT. This encodes CASSPLAGVTGELFF.

V is TRBV10-1 and J is TRBJ2-5, with TRBD1 matching 7 bases. V was pared by 6 bases and J by 2 bases, with 6 bases of the junction left unmatched. Germline loops: CDR1 WNHNN, CDR2 SYGVQD (reference sequence). There are 14 residues in the CDR3. CDR3 nucleotides: TGCGCCAGCAGCCTACGGACAGGTCAAGAGACCCAGTACTTC. It specifies CASSLRTGQETQYF.

This chain joins TRBV19 and TRBJ2-7; tentative D call: TRBD1 (6 bases). V lost 6 bases and J lost 3, with 18 bases in between. The length of the CDR3 is 15 residues. In germline, CDR1 is LNHDA, CDR2 SQIVND (reference sequence). The DNA of the CDR3 is TGTGCCAGTAGATTGCCACAAGGGGGATTCTACGAGCAGTACTTC. It is translated as CASRLPQGGFYEQYF. Together with reference TRBV19 and TRBJ2-7, the CDR3 gives the full variable domain: DGGITQSPKYLFRKEGQNVTLSCEQNLNHDAMYWYRQDPGQGLRLIYYSQIVNDFQKGDIAEGYSVSREKKESFPLTVTSAQKNPTAFYLCASRLPQGGFYEQYFGPGTRLTVT.